Given below is one TCR beta chain in context. What it recognizes is unknown. Germline V gene data show CDR1 as MNHNS and CDR2 as SASEGT. This CDR3 has 16 residues. V lost 1 base, J lost 0 bases, and 9 bases lay in between. These data belong to a study of early T cells in non-severe SARS-CoV-2 infection. Overall study: Investigators sequenced bulk RNA drawn from unsorted whole blood, and chains remained unpaired.

Unique molecular identifiers tagged individual cDNA molecules. TCRdb called the 5' RACE reads again in MiXCR, with one record for every CDR3 protein. The repertoire holds over 35,000 distinct CDR3 sequences, with around 6.3% as singletons. Study-wide results and limits: VDJdb matches were skewed toward anti-spike CD8 T cell responses.

This TCR came from an adult who was a healthcare worker with PCR-confirmed SARS-CoV-2 infection or an uninfected control (not recorded which). This chain links TRBV6-1 with TRBJ1-4; no firm D call. Sequencing used whole blood, obtained at baseline. CDR3 DNA: TGTGCCAGCAGTGAAGGGGTGGTTGCAACTAATGAAAAACTGTTTTTT. Amino acids: CASSEGVVATNEKLFF.